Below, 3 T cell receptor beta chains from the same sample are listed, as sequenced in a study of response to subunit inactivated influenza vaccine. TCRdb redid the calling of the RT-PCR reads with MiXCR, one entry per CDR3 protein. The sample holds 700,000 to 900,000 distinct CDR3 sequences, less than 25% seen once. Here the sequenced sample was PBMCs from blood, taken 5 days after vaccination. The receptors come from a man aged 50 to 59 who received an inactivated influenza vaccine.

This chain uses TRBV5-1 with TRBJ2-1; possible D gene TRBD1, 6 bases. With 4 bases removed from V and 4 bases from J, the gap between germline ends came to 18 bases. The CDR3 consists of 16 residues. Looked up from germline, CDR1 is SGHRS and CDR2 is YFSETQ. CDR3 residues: CASSLNAGTSYNEQFF. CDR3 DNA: TGCGCCAGCAGCCTGAACGCCGGGACATCTTACAATGAGCAGTTCTTC.

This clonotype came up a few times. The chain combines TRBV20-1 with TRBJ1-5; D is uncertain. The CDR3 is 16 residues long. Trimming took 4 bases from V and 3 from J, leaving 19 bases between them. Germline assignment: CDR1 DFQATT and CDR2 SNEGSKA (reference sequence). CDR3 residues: CSATLGFAPTNQPQHF. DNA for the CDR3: TGCAGTGCTACTCTCGGTTTCGCACCGACCAATCAGCCCCAGCATTTT.

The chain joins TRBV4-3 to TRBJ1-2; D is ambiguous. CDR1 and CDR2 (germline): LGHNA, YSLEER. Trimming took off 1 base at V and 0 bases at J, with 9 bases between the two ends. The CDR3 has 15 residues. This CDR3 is CASSQGLPANYGYTF. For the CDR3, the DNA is TGCGCCAGCAGCCAAGGGCTGCCAGCTAACTATGGCTACACCTTC.